The sequence of this T cell receptor beta chain was determined in a study of T cells in Graves' hyperthyroidism and ophthalmopathy. Researchers took RNA transcripts and amplified the TCR beta CDR3 regions from them. The HTBI set primed first-round TCR CDR3 RT-PCR. A single record per CDR3 protein comes from TCRdb applying MiXCR to the multiplex PCR reads. Among under 300,000 distinct CDR3 sequences listed, roughly 15% were seen once. Each diagnosis drew on symptoms, thyroxine, TRAb, thyroid ultrasound and orbital computed tomography findings. The sample, blood from the first hyperthyroidism diagnosis, precedes any ophthalmopathy symptoms. The V end lost 4 bases, the J end lost 0 bases, and 9 bases lay between the germline ends. The length of the CDR3 is 15 residues. CDR1 is KGHDR, CDR2 SFDVKD, per germline. Findings of the study overall: Researchers report that a 13 V-J model separated ophthalmopathy from stable hyperthyroidism.

This clonotype was found many times. Its antigen is still unknown. The sequenced sample consisted of blood. This receptor was taken from a woman aged 45 to 65 with Graves' hyperthyroidism that later progressed to Graves' ophthalmopathy. The V gene is TRBV24-1, the J gene TRBJ2-1; TRBD2 is a possible D gene (5 bases). CDR3 loop: CATSDGGSSYNEQFF. The DNA of the CDR3 is TGTGCCACCAGTGACGGAGGAAGCTCCTACAATGAGCAGTTCTTC.